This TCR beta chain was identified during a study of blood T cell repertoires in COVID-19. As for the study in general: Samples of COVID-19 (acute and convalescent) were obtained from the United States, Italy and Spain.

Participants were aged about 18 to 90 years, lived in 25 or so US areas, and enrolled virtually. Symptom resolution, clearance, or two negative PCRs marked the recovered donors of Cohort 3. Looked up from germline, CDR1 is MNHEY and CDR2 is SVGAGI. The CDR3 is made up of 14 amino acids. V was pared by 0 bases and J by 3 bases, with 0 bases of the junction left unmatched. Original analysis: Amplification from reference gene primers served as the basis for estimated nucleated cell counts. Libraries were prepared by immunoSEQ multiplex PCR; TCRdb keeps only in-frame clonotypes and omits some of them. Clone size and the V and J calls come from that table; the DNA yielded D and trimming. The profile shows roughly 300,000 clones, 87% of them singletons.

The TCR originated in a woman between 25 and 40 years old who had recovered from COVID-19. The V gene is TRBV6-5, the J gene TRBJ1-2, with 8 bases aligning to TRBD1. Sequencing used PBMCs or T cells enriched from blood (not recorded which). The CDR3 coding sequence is TGTGCCAGCAGTTACTCGACAGGGGACTATGGCTACACCTTC. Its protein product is CASSYSTGDYGYTF.